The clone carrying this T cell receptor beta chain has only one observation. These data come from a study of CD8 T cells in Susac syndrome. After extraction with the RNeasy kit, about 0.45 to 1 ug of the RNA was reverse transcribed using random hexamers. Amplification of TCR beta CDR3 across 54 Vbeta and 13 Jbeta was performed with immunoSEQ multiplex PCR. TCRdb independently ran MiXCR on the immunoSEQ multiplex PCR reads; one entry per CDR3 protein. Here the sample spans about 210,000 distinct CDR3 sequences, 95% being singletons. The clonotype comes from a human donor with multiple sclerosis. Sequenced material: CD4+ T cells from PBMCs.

The CDR3 nucleotides read TGTGCCAGCAGCCCACCAGGGGGCAAGGGCGCAGATACGCAGTATTTT. Translation gives CASSPPGGKGADTQYF. The V gene is TRBV7-9, the J gene TRBJ2-3; 8 nucleotides match TRBD1. The CDR3 spans 16 residues. Germline trimming cut 5 bases from V and 4 bases from J; bases unmatched to any gene: 11. Germline V gene data show CDR1 as SEHNR and CDR2 as FQNEAQ (reference sequence).